Sequencing of this TCR beta chain was carried out in a study of PD-1 blockade in mismatch repair-deficient tumors. Study information: Patients had approximately 12 mismatch repair-deficient cancer types and were previously treated and progressing. Overall study findings and caveats: Tumor-resident clones, often absent from pretreatment blood, expanded after pembrolizumab and then contracted.

V shed 7 bases and J shed 1 base, with 18 bases lying between them. CDR3 size: 16 residues. Germline V gene sequence: CDR1 MDHEN, CDR2 SYDVKM. A note on this clone: Its antigen remains unknown.

Time point of the sample: archival surgical resection tumor tissue. Mismatch repair deficiency was confirmed in all patients, by PCR or immunohistochemistry. The three responders' tumors were archival surgical resection specimens. Generated by immunoSEQ multiplex PCR, the TCRdb table keeps only in-frame clones and is missing some. The table records over 750 clones, under 75% of them present only once. The TCR was taken from an adult with mismatch repair-deficient cancer. The chain uses TRBV28 and TRBJ2-3; unclear D gene. The sequencing used primary tumor tissue, collected from a patient treated with pembrolizumab. The CDR3, as DNA: TGTGCCAGCACCACCCACGCGAGGACCGGCACAGATACGCAGTATTTT. Its translation is CASTTHARTGTDTQYF.